This T cell receptor beta chain comes out of a study of T cells after yellow fever vaccination. Across the study: Researchers used SMART-Seq v4 Ultra Low Input to prepare fractions that had low cell numbers.

Study-wide points: FACS-sorted repertoires could contain abundant clonotypes contaminating from the bulk population.

This CDR3 is 16 amino acids long. The J segment lost 2 bases and the V segment lost 9 bases, leaving 14 bases of the junction unmatched. Germline V gives CDR1 KGHDR, CDR2 SFDVKD. TCR cDNA, made by 5'RACE template switching, carried an added universal primer site and UMIs. From the 5' RACE reads, TCRdb called clonotypes with MiXCR, one entry per CDR3 protein. The sample has hundreds of thousands of distinct CDR3 sequences; 10% to 15% are singletons. This clonotype showed up just a few times. Its antigen is as yet unknown. V gene TRBV24-1 combines with J gene TRBJ1-2; TRBD1 matches 7 bases. The starting material was PBMCs, obtained on the day of the yellow fever booster vaccination. The sequence derives from a man aged 25-45 years who received the YFV17D yellow fever vaccine. CDR3 bases: TGTGCCACCGCATGGAGCCTGCCGGGACAGAACTATGGCTACACCTTC. Residues: CATAWSLPGQNYGYTF.